The 14 T cell receptor beta chains below were found in one sample sequenced in a study of glioma-infiltrating T cells after dendritic cell vaccination. Using immunoSEQ multiplex PCR, the repertoire was profiled, and TCRdb retains in-frame clones only, with some absent. The top ten clones hold roughly 8.4% of a sample with tens of thousands of clones, about 85% of them seen once. Time point defined: after dendritic cell vaccination, including at tumor progression/relapse. The specimen was blood, collected after dendritic cell vaccination. These TCRs come from a human donor with glioblastoma.

This chain links TRBV5-1 with TRBJ1-1; TRBD1 is a possible D gene (6 bases). The CDR3 extends over 13 amino acids. Between the trimmed V and J ends, which lost 6 bases and 4 bases, there was a span of 13 bases. Germline assignment: CDR1 SGHRS and CDR2 YFSETQ. CDR3 sequence: CASNRALGTEAFF. In DNA form, the CDR3 reads TGCGCCAGCAACAGGGCGTTGGGCACTGAAGCTTTCTTT.

The chain links TRBV6-1 to TRBJ1-2; D is uncertain. Trimming left V 4 bases short and J 4 bases short, with 13 bases between. The germline V gene encodes CDR1 MNHNS and CDR2 SASEGT. This CDR3 is built from 14 residues. The CDR3: CASSVEAAAYGYTF. Here the CDR3 DNA reads TGTGCCAGCAGTGTTGAGGCAGCCGCCTATGGCTACACCTTC.

The V and J genes are TRBV19 and TRBJ1-1, with D possibly TRBD1 on 6 matching bases. CDR3 length: 15 amino acids. From germline, CDR1 is LNHDA and CDR2 SQIVND (reference sequence). Trimming took off 6 bases at V and 1 base at J, with 15 bases between the two ends. In DNA, the CDR3 is TGTGCCAGTAGGAACCCAGGGGTTGGGAACACTGAAGCTTTCTTT. This translates into CASRNPGVGNTEAFF.

The gene calls are TRBV6-1 and TRBJ2-3, with 12 bases matching TRBD2. The germline CDR1 and CDR2 sequences are MNHNS and SASEGT. Trimming at V came to 0 bases and at J to 3 bases, leaving 13 bases not matched to a gene. The CDR3 consists of 20 residues. The CDR3 reads CASSEALRLAGEGATDTQYF. The CDR3 nucleotides are TGTGCCAGCAGTGAAGCGCTACGACTAGCGGGAGAAGGGGCTACAGATACGCAGTATTTT.

The V call is TRBV5-6, the J call TRBJ2-7; 8 bases align to TRBD2. The trim removed 3 bases at V and 1 base at J, leaving 12 bases unmatched. CDR1 SGHDT and CDR2 YYEEEE come from the germline V gene. The CDR3 spans 17 residues. CDR3 nucleotides: TGTGCCAGCAGCTATTGGCGGGGGGCCGCCCGTTCCTACGAGCAGTACTTC. Amino acid sequence: CASSYWRGAARSYEQYF.

This chain links TRBV27 with TRBJ2-2; D not certain. V lost 3 bases and J lost 5, with 4 bases in between. CDR3 size: 12 residues. The V gene's germline CDR1 is MNHEY and CDR2 SMNVEV (reference sequence). The CDR3 DNA reads as TGTGCCAGCAGTTTTAGTACCGGGGAGCTGTTTTTT. Protein product: CASSFSTGELFF.

V usage is TRBV4-2 and J usage is TRBJ1-2, with D possibly matching TRBD1 (6 bases). This CDR3 comprises 14 residues. Germline V gives CDR1 LGHNA, CDR2 YNFKEQ. The V end was cut by 1 base, the J end by 7 bases, with 13 bases between. CDR3 in DNA: TGTGCCAGCAGCCAAGTCCGTACAGGGAGTGGCTACACCTTC. This translates into CASSQVRTGSGYTF.

V is TRBV5-4 and J is TRBJ2-3, with D possibly TRBD1 on 5 matching bases. There are 14 residues in the CDR3. Trimming took 1 base from V and 4 from J, leaving 10 bases between them. Germline loops: CDR1 SGHNT, CDR2 YYREEE (reference sequence). CDR3 DNA sequence: TGTGCCAGCAGCTTGAGGGTAGGGGCAGATACGCAGTATTTT. Protein product: CASSLRVGADTQYF.

The rearrangement uses TRBV7-6 and TRBJ1-4; 10 positions match TRBD1. CDR3 length: 16 amino acids. With V trimmed by 1 base and J by 2 bases, 1 base remained unmatched. Germline values: CDR1 SGHVS, CDR2 FNYEAQ. CDR3 DNA sequence: TGTGCCAGCAGCTTAGGGGACAGGGGCACTAATGAAAAACTGTTTTTT. It yields the protein CASSLGDRGTNEKLFF.

This clone was seen just once. J is TRBJ2-5 and V is TRBV7-9; D is uncertain. Trimming shortened V by 5 bases and J by 3 bases, and 13 bases separated the two germline ends. The CDR3 spans 14 residues. Per the germline V gene, CDR1 is SEHNR and CDR2 is FQNEAQ (reference sequence). The DNA for the CDR3 is TGTGCCAGCAGCCGATTCGGGTCCGAAGAGACCCAGTACTTC. Amino acid sequence: CASSRFGSEETQYF.

The V call is TRBV7-3, the J call TRBJ2-7; a possible D gene is TRBD1 (7 bases). There are 13 residues in the CDR3. Germline-derived CDR1 and CDR2 are SGHTA and FQGTGA. The V gene lost 3 bases and the J gene lost 7 bases, with 13 bases spanning the gap. The CDR3 DNA reads as TGTGCCAGCAGCTTCAGGGGGGACGGGGAGCAGTACTTC. It specifies CASSFRGDGEQYF.

V and J are TRBV4-3 and TRBJ1-5; D may be TRBD1 (5 bases). V was clipped by 1 base and J by 1 base, with 8 bases between them. Looked up from germline, CDR1 is LGHNA and CDR2 is YSLEER. This CDR3 is built from 15 residues. CDR3 bases: TGCGCCAGCAGCCAAGTTCAGGGAAGCAATCAGCCCCAGCATTTT. Amino acid sequence: CASSQVQGSNQPQHF.

The DNA of the CDR3 is TGTGCCAGCAGCGCCACTAGCGGGGGCTACGAGCAGTACTTC. Amino acid sequence: CASSATSGGYEQYF. The V call is TRBV7-8, the J call TRBJ2-7, with 11 positions matching TRBD2. J gave up 3 bases and V 5 bases, and 3 bases lay outside the gene matches. This CDR3 region has 14 residues. Germline assignment: CDR1 SGHVS and CDR2 FQNEAQ.

The gene calls are TRBV29-1 and TRBJ1-1; TRBD1 might be the D (6 bases). Germline loops: CDR1 SQVTM, CDR2 ANQGSEA. V lost 3 bases and J 4 bases, leaving 12 bases between the germline ends. This CDR3 is built from 13 residues. The CDR3 spells CSVDRGASTEAFF. The DNA for the CDR3 is TGCAGCGTTGACCGGGGGGCGAGCACTGAAGCTTTCTTT.